Listed below are T cell receptor beta chains from one sample, sequenced in a study of cytomegalovirus exposure and HLA in healthy donors. Repertoires were generated with immunoSEQ multiplex PCR, while TCRdb's copy carries only in-frame clones and drops some. The sample carries 150,000 to 200,000 clones, 80% to 90% recorded once. The sequenced material came from PBMCs. These receptors were obtained from a woman in her 30s in good health and CMV-seronegative. CDR3s include the opening cysteine and the closing phenylalanine or tryptophan. Each record gives: CDR3 DNA, CDR3 protein, D gene, J gene, V gene, clone size. The D gene is left open where the match is weak. Clone size is not always given. Where it is, it says once, few, many or a class for expanded clones.

DNA: TGTGCCAGCAGCTTATTCCCCCAGACTAGCGGAGAGACCCAGTACTTC
CDR3: CASSLFPQTSGETQYF
D: TRBD2
J: TRBJ2-5
V: TRBV7-6
size: once

DNA: TGTGCCAGCAGCTCGCGAAATCACCCCCAAGAGACCCAGTACTTC
CDR3: CASSSRNHPQETQYF
D: .
J: TRBJ2-5
V: TRBV11-3
size: .

DNA: TGTGCCAGCGGGCTGGACAGGAACTTCAATCAGCCCCAGCATTTT
CDR3: CASGLDRNFNQPQHF
D: TRBD1
J: TRBJ1-5
V: TRBV28
size: .

DNA: TGTGCCAGCAGTTACTCGGGACAGGGGTCCTACGAGCAGTACTTC
CDR3: CASSYSGQGSYEQYF
D: TRBD1
J: TRBJ2-7
V: TRBV6-5
size: .

DNA: TGTGCCAGCAGCCAAGCCTCGGCGGGACAGCAGTTCTTC
CDR3: CASSQASAGQQFF
D: .
J: TRBJ2-1
V: TRBV11-3
size: .

DNA: TGTGCCAGCAGCTTATTCACACCGGGACGTGGCACAGATACGCAGTATTTT
CDR3: CASSLFTPGRGTDTQYF
D: .
J: TRBJ2-3
V: TRBV7-9
size: .

DNA: TGTGCCAGCAGCAGGACAGGATCCACTACACCCTACGAGCAGTACTTC
CDR3: CASSRTGSTTPYEQYF
D: TRBD1
J: TRBJ2-7
V: TRBV5-6
size: .

DNA: TGTGCCAGCAGTTACTCCGGGCAGTATGGCTACACCTTC
CDR3: CASSYSGQYGYTF
D: .
J: TRBJ1-2
V: TRBV6-6
size: .

DNA: TGTGCCAGCAGTCACTATAGCAATCAGCCCCAGCATTTT
CDR3: CASSHYSNQPQHF
D: .
J: TRBJ1-5
V: TRBV27
size: few

DNA: TGTGCCAGCTCAGCCAAACAGGGGAGAAATTCCTACGAGCAGTACTTC
CDR3: CASSAKQGRNSYEQYF
D: TRBD1
J: TRBJ2-7
V: TRBV18
size: .